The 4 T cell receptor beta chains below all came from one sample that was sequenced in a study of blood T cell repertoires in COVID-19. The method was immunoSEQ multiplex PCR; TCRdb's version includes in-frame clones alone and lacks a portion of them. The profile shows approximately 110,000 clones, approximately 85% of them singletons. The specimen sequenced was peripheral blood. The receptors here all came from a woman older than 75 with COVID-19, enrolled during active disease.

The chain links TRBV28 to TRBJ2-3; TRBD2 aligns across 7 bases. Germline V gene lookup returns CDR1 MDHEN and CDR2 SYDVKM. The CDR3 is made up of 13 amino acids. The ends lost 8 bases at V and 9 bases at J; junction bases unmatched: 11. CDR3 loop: CASAGDTRLTQYF. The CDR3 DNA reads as TGTGCCAGCGCGGGGGATACCCGCCTCACGCAGTATTTT.

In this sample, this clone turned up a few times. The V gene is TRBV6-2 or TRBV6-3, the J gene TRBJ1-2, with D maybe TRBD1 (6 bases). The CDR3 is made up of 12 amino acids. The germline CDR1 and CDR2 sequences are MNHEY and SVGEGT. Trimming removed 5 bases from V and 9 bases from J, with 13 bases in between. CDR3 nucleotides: TGTGCCAGCAGTGAGCCGGACAGCCGCTACACCTTC. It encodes CASSEPDSRYTF.

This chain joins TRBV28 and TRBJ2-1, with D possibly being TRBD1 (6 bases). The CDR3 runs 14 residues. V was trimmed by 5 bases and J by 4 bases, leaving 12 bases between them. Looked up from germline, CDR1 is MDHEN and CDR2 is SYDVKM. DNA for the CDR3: TGTGCCAGCAGTGAGGGGGAACGGTACAATGAGCAGTTCTTC. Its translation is CASSEGERYNEQFF.

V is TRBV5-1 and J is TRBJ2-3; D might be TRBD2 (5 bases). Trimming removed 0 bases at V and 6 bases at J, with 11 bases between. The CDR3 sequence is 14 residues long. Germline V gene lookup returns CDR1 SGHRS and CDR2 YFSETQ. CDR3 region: CASSLGGNMDTQYF. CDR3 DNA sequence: TGCGCCAGCAGCTTGGGAGGGAACATGGATACGCAGTATTTT.